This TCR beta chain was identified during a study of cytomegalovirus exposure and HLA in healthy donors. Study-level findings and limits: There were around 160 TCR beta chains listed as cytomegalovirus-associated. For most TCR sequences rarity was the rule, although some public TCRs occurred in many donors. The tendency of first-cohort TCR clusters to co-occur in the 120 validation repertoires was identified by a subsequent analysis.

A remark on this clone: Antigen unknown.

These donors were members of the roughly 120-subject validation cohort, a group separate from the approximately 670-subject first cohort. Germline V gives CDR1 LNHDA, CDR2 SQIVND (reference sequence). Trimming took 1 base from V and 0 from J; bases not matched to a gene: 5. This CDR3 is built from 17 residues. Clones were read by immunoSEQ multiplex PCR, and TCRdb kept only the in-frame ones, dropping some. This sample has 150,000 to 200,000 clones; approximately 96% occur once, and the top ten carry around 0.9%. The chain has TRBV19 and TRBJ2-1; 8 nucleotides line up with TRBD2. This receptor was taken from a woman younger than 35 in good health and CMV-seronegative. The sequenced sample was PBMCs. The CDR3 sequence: CASSIGGGRSSYNEQFF. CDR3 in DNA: TGTGCCAGTAGTATAGGCGGGGGGAGAAGCTCCTACAATGAGCAGTTCTTC.